What follows describes a single TCR beta chain. In this sample, this clonotype turned up many times. Its antigen remains unidentified. The input lacks base qualities; no much larger clone sits a single base away. The sample belongs to a study of T-cell memory formation after mild COVID-19 (dated by TCRdb to the early 2020s). Concerning the study at large: TCR sequence clusters from the two donors were found to be largely donor specific. In a couple of donors, T-cell clones that expanded and contracted after mild COVID-19 were followed by sequencing TCRalpha and TCRbeta repertoires longitudinally. The cohort comprised two young, previously healthy adult volunteers, one female and one male.

PBMCs were isolated by Ficoll-Paque density gradient centrifugation. What the work shows at the level of the full study, not this receptor alone: Whether the second-wave clones peaking on day 37 were SARS-CoV-2 specific was not confirmed. Contracting CD4+ clones were located mainly in the CM and EM memory subsets, whereas CD8+ clones were found to be enriched in EMRA. The study covered only a couple of mild cases, and larger cohorts including severe cases with pre-infection samples were considered necessary. Some responding clones were detected in pre-infection memory, which suggested that pre-existing cross-reactive memory T cells had joined the SARS-CoV-2 response. Clones that contracted from day 15 to 85 showed balanced CD4/CD8 phenotypes, whereas a second wave of clones that expanded from day 15 to 37 leaned towards CD4+.

The listed sequencing device is Illumina NovaSeq 6000. Using 5'RACE with constant-segment primers, TCRalpha and TCRbeta cDNA libraries were constructed, with sample barcodes and unique molecular identifiers added in the process. RNA was extracted from every sample with Trizol reagent. The libraries were amplified in two PCR steps, and the second step added a second sample barcode and Illumina TruSeq adapters. Sequencing of the libraries was done on an Illumina NovaSeq, producing 2 x 150 bp paired-end reads. The published analysis was carried out like this. With migec v1.2.7, reads were demultiplexed and then collapsed into UMI-guided consensus sequences. Using mixcr v2.1.11, the UMI consensuses were aligned to TRA and TRB V and J templates and assembled into clonotypes. A clonotype was counted as expanded or contracted only when both edgeR and NoisET called the clonotype significant, with the noise models trained on biological replicates. For edgeR calls, the thresholds were a false discovery rate-adjusted p below 0.01 and a log2 fold-change of 1. As an exploratory analysis of dynamics, max-normalized trajectories of the 1000 most abundant clonotypes were examined by PCA with hierarchical clustering. Separately sequenced CD4+ and CD8+ repertoires were used to assign a CD4 or CD8 phenotype to each responding clone. The public reads were run again by TCRdb, first through fastp at Q25 and then through MiXCR, and only productive beta chains were kept. When rows share a CDR3 protein, they turn into one entry using the most common DNA and genes. TCRdb, not the original authors, processed these V and J calls. This sample is represented by around 220,000 distinct CDR3 sequences; over 15% of them were singletons. The top ten hold approximately 3.4% of the sample.

Cut back by 2 bases and 4 bases, the V and J ends lie 12 bases apart. CDR1 and CDR2 were assigned from the germline V gene as LGHNA and YSLEER. The CDR3, from cysteine to phenylalanine, totals 15 residues. Of the read, only the CDR3 DNA is kept; its 45 bases are in frame from base 1. The sequenced material came from PBMCs or a T cell subset sorted from them (not recorded which). This clonotype was sampled from a man between 18 and 29 years old who had mild COVID-19 (a few samples of this study predate the infection). The sample titles of this study are shuffled in the database, so cell type and time point are left out; the donor was told from shared clones. The chain employs TRBV4-3 and TRBJ2-1; TRBD1 is perhaps the D gene, given 7 matching bases. This receptor has the CDR3 CASSQHQGGYNEQFF. The sequenced DNA is TGCGCCAGCAGCCAACACCAGGGGGGATACAATGAGCAGTTCTTC.